This T cell receptor beta chain was obtained from a study of T cell responses to AZD1222 COVID-19 vaccine. Study overall: It was second doses at about 4 or about 12 weeks that were pooled.

Study-wide findings and caveats: Repertoires in all cases were sampled only once the peak T cell response had passed.

Comment on this clone: Antigen unknown.

Data came from immunoSEQ multiplex PCR; TCRdb stores just in-frame clones and leaves some out. Of around 140,000 clones detected, 75% to 90% appear once; the ten largest clones hold 1.5% to 2%. This clonotype was obtained from an adult in good health. The sequencing used peripheral blood, collected on day 0 of AZD1222 vaccination.

The CDR3 loop reads CASSYIMGAALSYEQYF. The DNA for the CDR3 is TGTGCCAGCAGTTATATCATGGGGGCAGCTCTCTCCTACGAGCAGTACTTC. The J gene is TRBJ2-7, the V gene TRBV6-2 or TRBV6-3; tentative D call: TRBD1 (6 bases). CDR1 MNHEY and CDR2 SVGEGT come from the germline V gene. The CDR3 consists of 17 residues. Deletions cut 3 bases from V and 0 bases from J, with 18 bases between.